The 7 T cell receptor beta chains given below trace back to one sample, sequenced in a study of blood T cell repertoires in COVID-19. The table came from immunoSEQ multiplex PCR; TCRdb's copy has only in-frame clones and leaves some out. The sample includes about 150,000 clones, about 88% of them seen just once. The sample was PBMCs or T cells enriched from blood (not recorded which). All receptors come from a man aged 45 to 65 who had recovered from COVID-19.

The chain has TRBV10-3 and TRBJ2-5; D not certain. V lost 3 bases, J lost 0 bases, and 8 bases lay in between. Per germline, CDR1 ENHRY and CDR2 SYGVKD. The CDR3 consists of 14 residues. The CDR3 region has the DNA TGTGCCATCAGTGACGCTAGTGACCAAGAGACCCAGTACTTC. Its translation: CAISDASDQETQYF.

This clone has only a few counts. The chain uses TRBV7-2 and TRBJ2-3, with 7 bases fitting TRBD2. Per germline, CDR1 SGHTA and CDR2 FQGNSA. V dropped 2 bases and J dropped 3; count of bases not matched to a gene: 14. CDR3 length equals 18 residues. The CDR3 coding sequence is TGTGCCAGCAGCTTAAGTTCCCCCCGGGGGGAGAGAACAGATACGCAGTATTTT. Its protein is CASSLSSPRGERTDTQYF.

This clone was picked up a small number of times. The rearrangement links TRBV6-4 to TRBJ2-3, with 7 nucleotides matching TRBD2. Germline V gives CDR1 MRHNA, CDR2 SNTAGT. The CDR3 runs 15 residues. The J segment lost 2 bases and the V segment lost 3 bases, leaving 5 bases of the junction unmatched. In nucleotides, the CDR3 is TGTGCCAGCAGTGAAACGGGGGGTGCCACAGATACGCAGTATTTT. The encoded protein is CASSETGGATDTQYF.

CDR3 sequence (DNA): TGTGCCAGCAGCTTCAGCGGGGCCAACTCCTACGAGCAGTACTTC. Protein product: CASSFSGANSYEQYF. V usage is TRBV7-9 and J usage is TRBJ2-7; TRBD2 agrees at 7 bases. V lost 3 bases, J lost 0 bases, and 5 bases stayed unmatched. From germline, CDR1 is SEHNR and CDR2 FQNEAQ (reference sequence). The length of the CDR3 is 15 residues.

The chain has TRBV28 and TRBJ1-6, with D uncertain. The CDR3 extends over 14 amino acids. Germline CDR1 reads MDHEN; CDR2 reads SYDVKM. The V end was cut by 6 bases, the J end by 7 bases, with 13 bases between. The CDR3 protein is CASSGRERNSPLHF. The CDR3 region has the DNA TGTGCCAGCAGCGGTAGGGAGCGAAATTCACCCCTCCACTTT.

The gene calls are TRBV5-1 and TRBJ2-7; TRBD1 might be the D (5 bases). The CDR3 covers 15 residues. The germline V and J ends were trimmed by 0 bases and 2 bases, with 12 bases remaining between them. Germline CDR1 is SGHRS and CDR2 is YFSETQ. CDR3 bases: TGCGCCAGCAGCTTGGGATCGAGACAGACCTACGAGCAGTACTTC. This gives the protein CASSLGSRQTYEQYF.

The V call is TRBV2, the J call TRBJ1-4; 9 bases align to TRBD1. The CDR3 has 15 amino acids. Looked up from germline, CDR1 is SNHLY and CDR2 is FYNNEI. The V and J ends lost 5 bases and 7 bases, in that order; junction bases with no gene match: 8. This CDR3 reads CASSPPGQGSEKLFF. The CDR3, as DNA: TGTGCCAGCAGTCCCCCGGGACAGGGTAGTGAAAAACTGTTTTTT.